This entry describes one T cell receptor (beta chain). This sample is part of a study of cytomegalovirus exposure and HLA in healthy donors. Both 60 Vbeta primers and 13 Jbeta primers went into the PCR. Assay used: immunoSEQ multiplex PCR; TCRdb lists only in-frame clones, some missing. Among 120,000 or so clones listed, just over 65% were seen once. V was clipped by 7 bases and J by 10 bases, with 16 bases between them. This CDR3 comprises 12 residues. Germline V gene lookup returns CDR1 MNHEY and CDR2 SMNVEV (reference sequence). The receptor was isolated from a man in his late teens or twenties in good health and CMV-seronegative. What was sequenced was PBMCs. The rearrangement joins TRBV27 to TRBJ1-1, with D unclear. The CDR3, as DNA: TGTGCCAGCATGAGTACGTACAGCGGAGCTTTCTTT. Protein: CASMSTYSGAFF.